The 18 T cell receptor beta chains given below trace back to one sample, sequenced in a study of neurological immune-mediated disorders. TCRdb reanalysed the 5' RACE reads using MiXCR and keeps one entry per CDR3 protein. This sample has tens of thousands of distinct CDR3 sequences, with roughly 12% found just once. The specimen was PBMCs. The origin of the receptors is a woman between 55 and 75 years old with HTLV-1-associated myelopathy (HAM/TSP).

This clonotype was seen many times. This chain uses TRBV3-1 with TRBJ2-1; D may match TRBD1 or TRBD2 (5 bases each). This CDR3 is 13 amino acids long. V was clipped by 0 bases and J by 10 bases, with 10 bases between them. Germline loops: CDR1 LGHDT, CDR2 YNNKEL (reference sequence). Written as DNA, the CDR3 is TGTGCCAGCAGCCAAGATCGGGGCGGAGAGCAGTTCTTC. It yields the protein CASSQDRGGEQFF.

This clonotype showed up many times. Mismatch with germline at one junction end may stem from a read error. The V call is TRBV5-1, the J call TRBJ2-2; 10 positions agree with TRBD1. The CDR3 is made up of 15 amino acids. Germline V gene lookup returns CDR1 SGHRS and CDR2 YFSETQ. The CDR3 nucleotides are TGCGCCAGCAGTTTGGGACAGGGGATGACCGGGGAGCTGTTTTTT. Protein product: CASSLGQGMTGELFF.

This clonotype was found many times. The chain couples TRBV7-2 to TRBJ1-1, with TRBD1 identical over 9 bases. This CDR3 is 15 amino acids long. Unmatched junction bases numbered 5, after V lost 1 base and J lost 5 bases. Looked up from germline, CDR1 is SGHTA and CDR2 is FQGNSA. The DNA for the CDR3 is TGTGCCAGCAGCTTAGTCCGGACAGGGGATACTGAAGCTTTCTTT. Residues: CASSLVRTGDTEAFF. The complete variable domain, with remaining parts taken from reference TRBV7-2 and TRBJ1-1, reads GAGVSQSPSNKVTEKGKDVELRCDPISGHTALYWYRQSLGQGLEFLIYFQGNSAPDKSGLPSDRFSAERTGGSVSTLTIQRTQQEDSAVYLCASSLVRTGDTEAFFGQGTRLTVV.

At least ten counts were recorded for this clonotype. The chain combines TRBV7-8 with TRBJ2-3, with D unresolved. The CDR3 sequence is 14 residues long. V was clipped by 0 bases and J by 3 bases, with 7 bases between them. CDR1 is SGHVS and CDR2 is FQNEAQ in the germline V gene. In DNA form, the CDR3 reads TGTGCCAGCAGCTTAGCGTCGTGGACAGATACGCAGTATTTT. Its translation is CASSLASWTDTQYF.

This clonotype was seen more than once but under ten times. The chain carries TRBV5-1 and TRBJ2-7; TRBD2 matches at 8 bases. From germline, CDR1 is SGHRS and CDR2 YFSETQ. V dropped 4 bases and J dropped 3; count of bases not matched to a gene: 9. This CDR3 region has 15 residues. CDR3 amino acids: CASSAGLGFLYEQYF. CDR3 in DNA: TGCGCCAGCAGCGCGGGACTAGGGTTCCTCTACGAGCAGTACTTC.

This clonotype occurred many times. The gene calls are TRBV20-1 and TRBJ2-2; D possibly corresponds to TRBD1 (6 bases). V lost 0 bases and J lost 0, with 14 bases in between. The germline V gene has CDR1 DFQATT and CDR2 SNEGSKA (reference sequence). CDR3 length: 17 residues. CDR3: CSARDPGTPANTGELFF. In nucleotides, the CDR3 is TGCAGTGCTAGAGATCCCGGGACACCCGCGAACACCGGGGAGCTGTTTTTT.

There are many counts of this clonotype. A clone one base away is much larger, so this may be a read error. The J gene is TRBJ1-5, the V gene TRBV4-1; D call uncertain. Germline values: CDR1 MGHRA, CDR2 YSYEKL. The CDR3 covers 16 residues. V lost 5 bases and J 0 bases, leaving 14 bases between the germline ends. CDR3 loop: CASSTSNTYSNQPQHF. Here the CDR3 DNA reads TGCGCCAGCAGCACTAGTAACACTTATAGCAATCAGCCCCAGCATTTT.

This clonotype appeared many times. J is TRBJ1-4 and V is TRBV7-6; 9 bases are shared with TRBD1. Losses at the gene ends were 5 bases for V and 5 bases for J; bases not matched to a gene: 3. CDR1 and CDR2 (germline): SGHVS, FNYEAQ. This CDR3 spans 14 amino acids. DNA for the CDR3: TGTGCCAGCAGCCAAGGACAGGGGAATGAAAAACTGTTTTTT. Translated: CASSQGQGNEKLFF.

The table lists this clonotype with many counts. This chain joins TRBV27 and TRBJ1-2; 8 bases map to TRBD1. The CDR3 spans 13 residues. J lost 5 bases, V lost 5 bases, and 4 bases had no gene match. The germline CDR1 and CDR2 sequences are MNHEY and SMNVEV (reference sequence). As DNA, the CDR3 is TGTGCCAGCAGTGTGGACAGGGATTATGGCTACACCTTC. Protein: CASSVDRDYGYTF.

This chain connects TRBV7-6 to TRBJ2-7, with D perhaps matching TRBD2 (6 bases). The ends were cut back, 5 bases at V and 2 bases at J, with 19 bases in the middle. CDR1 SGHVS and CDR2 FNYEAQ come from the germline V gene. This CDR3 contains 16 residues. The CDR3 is CASSPGAPGRTYEQYF. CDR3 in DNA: TGTGCCAGCAGCCCCGGGGCCCCGGGGAGGACCTACGAGCAGTACTTC.

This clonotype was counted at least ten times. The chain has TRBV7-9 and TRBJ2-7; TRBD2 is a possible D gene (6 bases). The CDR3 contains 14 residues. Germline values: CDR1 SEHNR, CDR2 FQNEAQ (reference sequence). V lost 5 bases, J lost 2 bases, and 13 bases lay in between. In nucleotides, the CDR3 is TGTGCCAGCAGCACACTAGCTGCAACCTACGAGCAGTACTTC. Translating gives CASSTLAATYEQYF.

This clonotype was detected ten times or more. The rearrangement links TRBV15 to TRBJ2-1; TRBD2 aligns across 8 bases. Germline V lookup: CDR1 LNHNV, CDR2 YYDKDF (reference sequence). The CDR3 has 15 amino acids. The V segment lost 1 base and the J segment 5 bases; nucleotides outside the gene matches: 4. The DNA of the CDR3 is TGTGCCACCAGCAGAGGGCTAGCGGGCCACAATGAGCAGTTCTTC. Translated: CATSRGLAGHNEQFF.

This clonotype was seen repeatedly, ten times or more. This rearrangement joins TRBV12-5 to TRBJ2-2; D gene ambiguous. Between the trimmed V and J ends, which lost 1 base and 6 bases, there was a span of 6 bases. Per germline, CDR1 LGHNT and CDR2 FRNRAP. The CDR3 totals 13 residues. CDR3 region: CASGLGAAGELFF. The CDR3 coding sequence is TGTGCTAGTGGTTTGGGGGCAGCCGGGGAGCTGTTTTTT.

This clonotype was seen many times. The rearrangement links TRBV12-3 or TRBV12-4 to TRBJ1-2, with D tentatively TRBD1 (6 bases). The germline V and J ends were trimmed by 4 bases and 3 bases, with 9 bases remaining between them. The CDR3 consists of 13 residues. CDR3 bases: TGTGCCAGCAGTTACAGGGTTTACTATGGCTACACCTTC. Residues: CASSYRVYYGYTF.

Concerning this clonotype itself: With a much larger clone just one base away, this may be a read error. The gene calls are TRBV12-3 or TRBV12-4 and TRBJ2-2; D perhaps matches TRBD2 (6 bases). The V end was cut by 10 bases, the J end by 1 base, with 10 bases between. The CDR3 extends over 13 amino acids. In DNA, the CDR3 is TGTGCCACCACGGGGGTGAACACCGGGGAGCTGTTTTTT. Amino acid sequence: CATTGVNTGELFF.

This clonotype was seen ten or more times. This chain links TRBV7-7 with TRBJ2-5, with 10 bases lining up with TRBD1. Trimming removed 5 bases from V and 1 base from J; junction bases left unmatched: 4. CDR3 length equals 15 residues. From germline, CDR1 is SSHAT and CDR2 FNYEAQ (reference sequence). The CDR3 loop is CASSRDRGVQETQYF. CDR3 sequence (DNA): TGTGCCAGCAGCAGGGACAGGGGAGTCCAAGAGACCCAGTACTTC.

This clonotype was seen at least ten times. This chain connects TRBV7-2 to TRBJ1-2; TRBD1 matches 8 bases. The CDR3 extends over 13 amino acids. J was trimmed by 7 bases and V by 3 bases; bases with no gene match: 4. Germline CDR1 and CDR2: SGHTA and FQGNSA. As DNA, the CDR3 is TGTGCCAGCAGCTTTTGGACAGGGAGTGGCTACACCTTC. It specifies CASSFWTGSGYTF.

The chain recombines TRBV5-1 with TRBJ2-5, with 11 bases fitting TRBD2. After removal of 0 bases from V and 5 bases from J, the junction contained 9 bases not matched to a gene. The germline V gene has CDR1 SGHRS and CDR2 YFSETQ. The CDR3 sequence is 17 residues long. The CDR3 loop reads CASSLEGLAGGYETQYF. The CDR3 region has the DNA TGCGCCAGCAGCTTGGAGGGCCTAGCGGGAGGCTATGAGACCCAGTACTTC.